This TCR beta chain was sequenced for a study of T cell responses to AZD1222 COVID-19 vaccine. The repertoire was sequenced with immunoSEQ multiplex PCR; TCRdb's copy has only in-frame clones and lacks some. The sample includes some 180,000 clones, 80% to 95% of them seen just once. The specimen comprised peripheral blood, sampled 28 days after the second AZD1222 dose. This receptor was identified in an adult who received the AZD1222 COVID-19 vaccine.

The CDR3 reads CASSGKGSDTQYF. The CDR3 nucleotides read TGCGCCAGCAGCGGGAAGGGTTCAGATACGCAGTATTTT. The chain recombines TRBV5-1 with TRBJ2-3; D gene unclear. Trimming cost V 4 bases and J 4 bases, with 10 bases left between them. Germline V gives CDR1 SGHRS, CDR2 YFSETQ. The CDR3 loop spans 13 amino acids.